This paragraph covers one TCR beta chain sequence. TCRdb passed the 5' RACE reads through MiXCR, listing each CDR3 protein once. The top ten hold just under 3% of the sample, which has about 470,000 distinct CDR3 sequences, 20% to 25% seen once. This entry comes from a study of identical twins. The V gene's germline CDR1 is SGHRS and CDR2 YFSETQ. The V gene end was trimmed by 0 bases and the J gene end by 2 bases; junction bases not matched to a gene: 5. The CDR3 totals 17 residues. These same records also appear under a second study, on T cells expressing NK-cell markers.

This sequence was found in a woman between 18 and 29 years old in good health. J is TRBJ2-5 and V is TRBV5-1; 12 bases match TRBD2. Material for sequencing was CD4+ T cells sorted from blood. Here the CDR3 DNA reads TGCGCCAGCAGCTTGGGACTAGCGGGGGCCCTACAAGAGACCCAGTACTTC. Translated: CASSLGLAGALQETQYF.